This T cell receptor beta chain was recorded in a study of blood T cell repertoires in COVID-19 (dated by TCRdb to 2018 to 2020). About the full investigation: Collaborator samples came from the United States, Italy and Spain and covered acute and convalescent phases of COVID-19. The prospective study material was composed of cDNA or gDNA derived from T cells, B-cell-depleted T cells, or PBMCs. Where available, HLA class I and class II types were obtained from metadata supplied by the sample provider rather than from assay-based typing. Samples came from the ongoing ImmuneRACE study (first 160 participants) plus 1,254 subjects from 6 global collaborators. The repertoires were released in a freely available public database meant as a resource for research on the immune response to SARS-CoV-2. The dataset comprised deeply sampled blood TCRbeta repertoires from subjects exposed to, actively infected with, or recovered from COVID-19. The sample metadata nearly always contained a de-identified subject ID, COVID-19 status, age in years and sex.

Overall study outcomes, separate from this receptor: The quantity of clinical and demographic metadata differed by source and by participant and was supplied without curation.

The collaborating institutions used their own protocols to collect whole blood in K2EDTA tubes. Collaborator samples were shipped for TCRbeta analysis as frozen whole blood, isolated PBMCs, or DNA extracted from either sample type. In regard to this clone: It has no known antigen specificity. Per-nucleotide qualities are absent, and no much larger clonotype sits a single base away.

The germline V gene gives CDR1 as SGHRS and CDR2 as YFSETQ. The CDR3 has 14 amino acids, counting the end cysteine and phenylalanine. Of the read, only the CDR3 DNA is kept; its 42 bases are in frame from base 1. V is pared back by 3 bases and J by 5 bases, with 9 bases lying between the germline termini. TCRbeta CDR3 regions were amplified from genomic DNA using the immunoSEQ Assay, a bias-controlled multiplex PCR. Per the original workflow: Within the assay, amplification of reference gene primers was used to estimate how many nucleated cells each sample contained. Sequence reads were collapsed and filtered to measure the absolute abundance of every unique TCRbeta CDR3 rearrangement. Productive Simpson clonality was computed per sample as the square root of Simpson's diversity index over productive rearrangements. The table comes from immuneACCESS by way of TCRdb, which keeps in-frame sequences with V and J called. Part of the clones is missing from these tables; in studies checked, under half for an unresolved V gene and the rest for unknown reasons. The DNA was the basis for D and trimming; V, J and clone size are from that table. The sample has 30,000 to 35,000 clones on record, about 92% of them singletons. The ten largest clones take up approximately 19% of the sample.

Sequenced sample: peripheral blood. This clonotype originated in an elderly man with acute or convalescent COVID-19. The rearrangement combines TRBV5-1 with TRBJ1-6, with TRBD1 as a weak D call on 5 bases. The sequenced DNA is TGCGCCAGCAGCTCGACAGTAAATAATTCACCCCTCCACTTT. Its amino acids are CASSSTVNNSPLHF.